This T cell receptor (beta chain) was sequenced for a study of control samples from healthy donors and cancer patients. Sequencing was performed with immunoSEQ multiplex PCR; in TCRdb, only in-frame clones are kept and a portion is missing. The table shows some 65,000 clones, with roughly 82% occurring only once. Trimming at V came to 4 bases and at J to 2 bases, leaving 8 bases not matched to a gene. From germline, CDR1 is SGHTA and CDR2 FQGTGA. The CDR3 sequence is 15 residues long. Material for sequencing was PBMCs. This TCR derives from a woman between 50 and 59 years old with lung cancer. The chain combines TRBV7-3 with TRBJ2-7, with 7 bases matching TRBD1. In DNA form, the CDR3 reads TGTGCCAGCAGCTCCGACCCGGACAGGACCTACGAGCAGTACTTC. Translation gives CASSSDPDRTYEQYF. Complete variable domain (other parts from reference TRBV7-3 and TRBJ2-7): GAGVSQTPSNKVTEKGKYVELRCDPISGHTALYWYRQSLGQGPEFLIYFQGTGAADDSGLPNDRFFAVRPEGSVSTLKIQRTERGDSAVYLCASSSDPDRTYEQYFGPGTRLTVT.